The 26 T cell receptor beta chains in this list originate from one sample, sequenced in a study of T cell responses to AZD1222 COVID-19 vaccine. Sequencing was performed with immunoSEQ multiplex PCR; in TCRdb, only in-frame clones are kept and a portion is missing. The data contain about 110,000 clones, about 86% of them singletons. The sample was peripheral blood, taken on day 0 of AZD1222 vaccination. The receptors derive from an adult in good health.

The rearrangement joins TRBV30 to TRBJ1-1; D unclear. The germline V gene encodes CDR1 GTSNPN and CDR2 SVGIG (reference sequence). V was trimmed by 3 bases and J by 6 bases, leaving 8 bases between them. This CDR3 region has 11 residues. The CDR3 reads CAWRRTAEAFF. The CDR3 DNA reads TGTGCCTGGAGACGGACCGCTGAAGCTTTCTTT.

This rearrangement joins TRBV28 to TRBJ1-1; D not certain. The CDR3 extends over 12 amino acids. With 10 bases removed from V and 1 base from J, the gap between germline ends came to 10 bases. The V gene's germline CDR1 is MDHEN and CDR2 SYDVKM. CDR3 loop: CATKTGNTEAFF. CDR3 DNA: TGTGCCACCAAGACGGGGAACACTGAAGCTTTCTTT.

J is TRBJ1-2 and V is TRBV5-4; no clear D. The CDR3 has 13 amino acids. Looked up from germline, CDR1 is SGHNT and CDR2 is YYREEE (reference sequence). Between the trimmed V and J ends, which lost 4 bases and 2 bases, there was a span of 9 bases. CDR3 DNA: TGTGCCAGCAGCCCCGATTTAAACTATGGCTACACCTTC. As protein: CASSPDLNYGYTF.

This clone was seen once. Other DNA sequences from this sample encode an identical CDR3 as well. The chain has TRBV5-1 and TRBJ1-4; 7 bases match TRBD1. With V trimmed by 0 bases and J by 2 bases, 4 bases remained unmatched. The CDR3 covers 16 residues. Per germline, CDR1 SGHRS and CDR2 YFSETQ. The CDR3 is CASSLEGGRTNEKLFF. The CDR3 DNA is TGCGCCAGCAGCTTGGAAGGGGGCAGGACTAATGAAAAACTGTTTTTT. Variable domain in full (rest from reference TRBV5-1 and TRBJ1-4): KAGVTQTPRYLIKTRGQQVTLSCSPISGHRSVSWYQQTPGQGLQFLFEYFSETQRNKGNFPGRFSGRQFSNSRSEMNVSTLELGDSALYLCASSLEGGRTNEKLFFGSGTQLSVL.

This clone was detected once. CDR3 residues: CASSRGQSRNEQFF. The CDR3 coding sequence is TGTGCCAGCAGCCGGGGACAGAGTCGCAATGAGCAGTTCTTC. The gene calls are TRBV11-2 and TRBJ2-1; 7 bases fit TRBD1. Germline-derived CDR1 and CDR2 are SGHAT and FQNNGV. The V and J ends lost 5 bases and 6 bases, in that order; junction bases with no gene match: 7. The CDR3 sequence is 14 residues long.

The J gene is TRBJ1-2, the V gene TRBV19; 10 bases line up with TRBD1. Trimming removed 3 bases from V and 6 bases from J; junction bases left unmatched: 16. The CDR3 extends over 18 amino acids. Germline values: CDR1 LNHDA, CDR2 SQIVND (reference sequence). The CDR3 DNA reads TGTGCCAGTAGTATTTGGCCCCCGGGACAGGGGAAGTGGAATGGCTACACCTTC. Amino acid sequence: CASSIWPPGQGKWNGYTF.

V is TRBV7-2 and J is TRBJ2-7; 13 bases are a match to TRBD2. The CDR3 covers 16 residues. The V segment lost 1 base and the J segment 6 bases; nucleotides outside the gene matches: 6. CDR1 is SGHTA, CDR2 FQGNSA, per germline. The CDR3 is CASSLGLAGGYTEQYF. The CDR3 DNA follows: TGTGCCAGCAGCTTAGGACTAGCGGGGGGATACACCGAGCAGTACTTC. The full variable domain, its missing parts supplied by reference TRBV7-2 and TRBJ2-7, is GAGVSQSPSNKVTEKGKDVELRCDPISGHTALYWYRQSLGQGLEFLIYFQGNSAPDKSGLPSDRFSAERTGGSVSTLTIQRTQQEDSAVYLCASSLGLAGGYTEQYFGPGTRLTVT.

The chain is built from TRBV2 and TRBJ2-5, with 8 bases aligning to TRBD2. CDR3 length: 15 residues. J lost 1 base, V lost 4 bases, and 5 bases had no gene match. Germline CDR1 SNHLY, CDR2 FYNNEI. In nucleotides, the CDR3 is TGTGCCAGCAGTGTGGGTAGCGGGGCCCAAGAGACCCAGTACTTC. This codes for CASSVGSGAQETQYF. The full variable domain, rest sourced from reference TRBV2 and TRBJ2-5, is EPEVTQTPSHQVTQMGQEVILRCVPISNHLYFYWYRQILGQKVEFLVSFYNNEISEKSEIFDDQFSVERPDGSNFTLKIRSTKLEDSAMYFCASSVGSGAQETQYFGPGTRLLVL.

The gene calls are TRBV11-3 and TRBJ1-1; D is uncertain. The CDR3 totals 13 residues. Germline loops: CDR1 SGHNT, CDR2 YENEEA. V lost 0 bases and J 3 bases, leaving 5 bases between the germline ends. Written as DNA, the CDR3 is TGTGCCAGCAGCTTAGATCCGTACACTGAAGCTTTCTTT. Encoded protein: CASSLDPYTEAFF.

V usage is TRBV7-9 and J usage is TRBJ1-1; D remains ambiguous. V lost 5 bases and J lost 6, with 22 bases in between. The CDR3 length is 16 residues. The V gene's germline CDR1 is SEHNR and CDR2 FQNEAQ (reference sequence). DNA of the CDR3: TGTGCCAGCAGCCCAAGGGTCCTTCAGGTGTCGGCTGAAGCTTTCTTT. Amino acids: CASSPRVLQVSAEAFF.

V gene TRBV27 combines with J gene TRBJ2-7; TRBD2 might be the D (5 bases). This CDR3 region has 15 residues. Trimming took 7 bases from V and 0 from J, leaving 16 bases between them. In germline, CDR1 is MNHEY, CDR2 SMNVEV (reference sequence). CDR3 protein: CASTSPSGGSYEQYF. DNA for the CDR3: TGTGCCAGCACCTCCCCTTCAGGAGGCTCCTACGAGCAGTACTTC.

J is TRBJ2-7 and V is TRBV28, with 9 bases fitting TRBD1. The trim removed 4 bases at V and 3 bases at J, leaving 7 bases unmatched. CDR3 length equals 15 residues. The germline V gene has CDR1 MDHEN and CDR2 SYDVKM. The CDR3 loop is CASSWAPGQGYEQYF. The CDR3 nucleotides are TGTGCCAGCAGTTGGGCCCCGGGACAGGGCTACGAGCAGTACTTC.

CDR3 sequence: CASRPGQYYNSPLHF. For the CDR3, the DNA is TGTGCCAGCAGGCCTGGACAGTACTATAATTCACCCCTCCACTTT. The V gene is TRBV28, the J gene TRBJ1-6, with a tentative D call TRBD1 (6 bases). V was cut by 6 bases and J by 3 bases, with 12 bases left in between. The CDR3 consists of 15 residues. Germline CDR1 is MDHEN and CDR2 is SYDVKM.

This clone has just a few counts. The V gene is TRBV5-1, the J gene TRBJ1-1, with D perhaps matching TRBD1 (5 bases). The CDR3 loop spans 14 amino acids. Trimming shortened V by 9 bases and J by 2 bases, and 17 bases separated the two germline ends. Per the germline V gene, CDR1 is SGHRS and CDR2 is YFSETQ. The CDR3 here is CATSRDGLNTEAFF. DNA of the CDR3: TGCGCCACCTCGCGGGACGGATTAAACACTGAAGCTTTCTTT.

This chain joins TRBV6-6 and TRBJ1-4, with 8 positions matching TRBD1. Unmatched junction bases numbered 10, after V lost 7 bases and J lost 0 bases. The CDR3 runs to 17 residues. Per the germline V gene, CDR1 is MNHNY and CDR2 is SVGAGI (reference sequence). The CDR3 DNA is TGTGCCAGCATTCGAATGACAGGGGATGCAACTAATGAAAAACTGTTTTTT. Amino acid sequence: CASIRMTGDATNEKLFF.

The rearrangement uses TRBV18 and TRBJ2-3, with 10 bases matching TRBD1. V shed 3 bases and J 7 bases; nucleotides not matched to a gene: 1. The V gene's germline CDR1 is KGHSH and CDR2 LQKENI. This CDR3 region has 13 residues. The CDR3 is CASSPGQGNTQYF. Written as DNA, the CDR3 is TGTGCCAGCTCACCGGGACAGGGGAATACGCAGTATTTT.

In DNA form, the CDR3 reads TGTGCCAGCAGCTTAGGTGGCTACCTCCTCACAGATACGCAGTATTTT. Translating gives CASSLGGYLLTDTQYF. The chain carries TRBV11-2 and TRBJ2-3; D is unclear. The CDR3 consists of 16 residues. Germline V gives CDR1 SGHAT, CDR2 FQNNGV. Trimming stripped 1 base from V and 2 bases from J, with 13 bases between.

CDR3 nucleotide sequence: TGTGCCAGCAGTGTCCGACAGGGTAATTCACCCCTCCACTTT. It yields the protein CASSVRQGNSPLHF. The gene calls are TRBV2 and TRBJ1-6; 7 bases line up with TRBD1. From germline, CDR1 is SNHLY and CDR2 FYNNEI. Losses at the gene ends were 4 bases for V and 6 bases for J; bases not matched to a gene: 3. This CDR3 has 14 amino acids.

As regards this clone: At the DNA level, this CDR3 is encoded by other sequences in the same sample as well. V usage is TRBV5-4 and J usage is TRBJ1-2, with D unresolved. CDR1 SGHNT and CDR2 YYREEE come from the germline V gene (reference sequence). The CDR3 contains 14 residues. V was trimmed by 0 bases and J by 8 bases, leaving 14 bases between them. As DNA, the CDR3 is TGTGCCAGCAGCTTGGAGGGAAGGGAGAGGGGCTACACCTTC. Amino acid sequence: CASSLEGRERGYTF.

The rearrangement joins TRBV18 to TRBJ1-2, with TRBD1 as a possible D gene (5 bases). V dropped 2 bases and J dropped 4 bases, with 14 bases sitting between them. CDR1 and CDR2 from the germline V gene are KGHSH and LQKENI. This CDR3 has 15 amino acids. The CDR3 reads CASSPDGSRGYGYTF. Written as DNA, the CDR3 is TGTGCCAGCTCACCAGACGGCTCGAGGGGCTATGGCTACACCTTC.

The V and J genes are TRBV5-1 and TRBJ2-5; D is undetermined. Trimming cost V 4 bases and J 1 base, with 5 bases left between them. Germline CDR1 SGHRS, CDR2 YFSETQ. This CDR3 has 12 residues. The CDR3 loop reads CASSRLQETQYF. The CDR3 DNA reads TGCGCCAGCAGCAGACTCCAAGAGACCCAGTACTTC.

The chain uses TRBV7-2 and TRBJ2-4, with D tentatively TRBD1 (5 bases). V lost 3 bases to trimming and J lost 1 base, with 7 bases between them. The CDR3 has 14 residues. Germline CDR1 reads SGHTA; CDR2 reads FQGNSA. CDR3: CASSFAGAKNIQYF. The CDR3 nucleotides read TGTGCCAGCAGCTTCGCAGGGGCCAAAAACATTCAGTACTTC.

This chain joins TRBV7-9 and TRBJ1-2; the match to TRBD1 covers 10 bases. V trimming: 5 bases; J trimming: 1 base; junction bases outside the gene matches: 10. CDR1 and CDR2 (germline): SEHNR, FQNEAQ (reference sequence). This CDR3 spans 17 amino acids. The CDR3 bases are TGTGCCAGCAGCCCGGGACAGGGGATCGAGATTAACTATGGCTACACCTTC. Encoded protein: CASSPGQGIEINYGYTF.

This chain links TRBV28 with TRBJ1-1, with D perhaps matching TRBD1 (6 bases). Germline loops: CDR1 MDHEN, CDR2 SYDVKM. V lost 7 bases, J lost 5 bases, and 14 bases lay in between. The CDR3 is 13 residues long. For the CDR3, the DNA is TGTGCCAGCACGGCCCAGGGGCGGACTGAAGCTTTCTTT. Its protein product is CASTAQGRTEAFF.

The chain uses TRBV28 and TRBJ1-2, with 7 bases fitting TRBD1. The CDR3 totals 12 residues. Germline values: CDR1 MDHEN, CDR2 SYDVKM. Germline trimming cut 4 bases from V and 5 bases from J; bases unmatched to any gene: 1. CDR3 bases: TGTGCCAGCAGTTCGGGACAGTATGGCTACACCTTC. It translates to CASSSGQYGYTF.

The genes are TRBV18 and TRBJ1-5, with 7 bases lining up with TRBD1. CDR3 length: 15 amino acids. Germline assignment: CDR1 KGHSH and CDR2 LQKENI. V shed 3 bases, J shed 5 bases, and the junction held 7 bases outside the gene matches. DNA for the CDR3: TGTGCCAGCTCACCTATAACAGGGGCTGATCAGCCCCAGCATTTT. As protein: CASSPITGADQPQHF.